This TCR beta chain emerged from a study of blood T cell repertoires in COVID-19. Using immunoSEQ multiplex PCR, the repertoire was profiled, and TCRdb retains in-frame clones only, with some absent. The sample has approximately 220,000 clones; 80% to 90% are singletons. This sequence originates from a woman in her sixties or seventies with acute or convalescent COVID-19. The sample comprised peripheral blood.

The CDR3 DNA sequence: TGTGCCAGCAGAGGGCAGGGGGTTTCCGGGGAGCTGTTTTTT. This gives the protein CASRGQGVSGELFF. The gene calls are TRBV9 and TRBJ2-2; 7 bases are shared with TRBD1. The CDR3 extends over 14 amino acids. In germline, CDR1 is SGDLS, CDR2 YYNGEE. V was clipped by 5 bases and J by 6 bases; unmatched bases: 7.